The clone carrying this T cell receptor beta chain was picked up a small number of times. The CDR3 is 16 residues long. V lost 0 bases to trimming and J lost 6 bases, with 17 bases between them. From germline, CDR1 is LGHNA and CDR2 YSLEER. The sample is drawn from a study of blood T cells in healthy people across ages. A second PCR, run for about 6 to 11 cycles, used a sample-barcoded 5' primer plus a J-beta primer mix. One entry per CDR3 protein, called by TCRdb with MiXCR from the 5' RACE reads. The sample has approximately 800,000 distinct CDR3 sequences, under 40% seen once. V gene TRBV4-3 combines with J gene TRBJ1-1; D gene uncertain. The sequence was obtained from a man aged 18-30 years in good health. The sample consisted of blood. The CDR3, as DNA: TGCGCCAGCAGCCAAGAATACCCGCCCCATTGGGCTGAAGCTTTCTTT. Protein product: CASSQEYPPHWAEAFF.